The 28 T cell receptor beta chains presented below share a single source sample, sequenced in a study of Ad26.COV2.S vaccination and SARS-CoV-2 variants. Only in-frame clones appear in the TCRdb table, and some are missing; sequencing was by immunoSEQ multiplex PCR. This sample yields some 390,000 clones, of which about 88% are seen a single time; 3.5% belongs to the top ten. Treatment: roughly 18 received Ad26.COV2.S at low or high dose, single or two shots; five or six received placebo; per-sample allocation not given. Samples came from day 63 after the first vaccine or placebo injection. The sample in question was peripheral blood, obtained in a trial of Ad26.COV2.S vaccine versus placebo. These receptors all come from a person aged 18-65 years who received the Ad26.COV2.S COVID-19 vaccine or a placebo.

The chain recombines TRBV3-1 (or the pseudogene TRBV3-2) with TRBJ2-3; D is undetermined. V lost 0 bases and J 4 bases, leaving 11 bases between the germline ends. Germline-derived CDR1 and CDR2 are LGHDT and YNNKEL (reference sequence). The CDR3 totals 15 residues. The CDR3 here is CASSQDVRMADTQYF. In nucleotides, the CDR3 is TGTGCCAGCAGCCAAGATGTGAGGATGGCAGATACGCAGTATTTT.

The rearrangement joins TRBV6-6 to TRBJ1-2; perhaps TRBD1 as D (6 bases). The ends were cut back, 5 bases at V and 2 bases at J, with 15 bases in the middle. This CDR3 is built from 15 residues. The V gene's germline CDR1 is MNHNY and CDR2 SVGAGI (reference sequence). The CDR3 bases are TGTGCCAGCAGTCCCGAGGGGGGGCGCAACTATGGCTACACCTTC. Encoded protein: CASSPEGGRNYGYTF.

The V and J genes are TRBV2 and TRBJ2-7; D remains ambiguous. V lost 0 bases to trimming and J lost 5 bases, with 8 bases between them. The CDR3 extends over 13 amino acids. Germline V CDR1 and CDR2: SNHLY, FYNNEI. Here the CDR3 reads CASSEAIRHEQYF. The DNA for the CDR3 is TGTGCCAGCAGTGAAGCGATTCGCCACGAGCAGTACTTC.

J is TRBJ2-1 and V is TRBV5-4; 7 bases fit TRBD1. Trimming took 4 bases from V and 1 from J; bases not matched to a gene: 5. Germline V gene data show CDR1 as SGHNT and CDR2 as YYREEE (reference sequence). There are 15 residues in the CDR3. For the CDR3, the DNA is TGTGCCAGCAGCCCCGACAGGGCTTCCTACAATGAGCAGTTCTTC. This gives the protein CASSPDRASYNEQFF.

This clone was seen once. The chain has TRBV5-1 and TRBJ1-1; tentative D call: TRBD1 (6 bases). Germline CDR1 and CDR2: SGHRS and YFSETQ. V shed 2 bases and J shed 0 bases, with 14 bases lying between them. The length of the CDR3 is 16 residues. The CDR3 region is CASSFPQGPLNTEAFF. CDR3 nucleotide sequence: TGCGCCAGCAGCTTTCCACAGGGTCCCTTGAACACTGAAGCTTTCTTT.

The chain is built from TRBV4-3 and TRBJ2-1; 7 bases are a match to TRBD2. With 0 bases clipped from V and 4 bases from J, the junction kept 3 bases outside the gene matches. The CDR3 is 15 amino acids. CDR1 is LGHNA, CDR2 YSLEER, per germline. The CDR3 coding sequence is TGCGCCAGCAGCCAAGACAGCGGGGATTACAATGAGCAGTTCTTC. Translated, it gives CASSQDSGDYNEQFF.

V is TRBV6-6 and J is TRBJ1-1; possibly TRBD1 for D (6 bases). The CDR3 contains 13 residues. V shed 7 bases and J shed 5 bases, with 14 bases lying between them. Germline V gene data show CDR1 as MNHNY and CDR2 as SVGAGI (reference sequence). The CDR3 DNA reads as TGTGCCAGCACTCCAGGGGCCCCTACTGAAGCTTTCTTT. Translated, it gives CASTPGAPTEAFF.

The chain carries TRBV12-3 or TRBV12-4 and TRBJ1-1, with D perhaps TRBD1 (5 bases). This CDR3 is 13 amino acids long. Trimming stripped 7 bases from V and 8 bases from J, with 17 bases between. The CDR3 bases are TGTGCCAGCACCCAGCGGGGGTTGCTAGAAGCTTTCTTT. Residues: CASTQRGLLEAFF.

This clone was recorded a few times. The chain carries TRBV5-1 and TRBJ1-1, with 8 bases aligning to TRBD1. CDR3 size: 13 residues. V shed 4 bases and J 6 bases; nucleotides not matched to a gene: 5. Germline lookup yields CDR1 SGHRS and CDR2 YFSETQ. CDR3 nucleotide sequence: TGCGCCAGCAGCCCGGACAGGGCCGCTGAAGCTTTCTTT. Its translation: CASSPDRAAEAFF.

The chain recombines TRBV4-1 with TRBJ1-1; D is ambiguous. This CDR3 comprises 15 residues. The ends were cut back, 0 bases at V and 7 bases at J, with 15 bases in the middle. Per the germline V gene, CDR1 is MGHRA and CDR2 is YSYEKL. The CDR3 bases are TGCGCCAGCAGCCAAGAGAGGAACAGTGCAGTTGAAGCTTTCTTT. Its protein is CASSQERNSAVEAFF.

This clone was counted once. This chain connects TRBV9 to TRBJ1-4; no clear D gene. V was cut by 0 bases and J by 7 bases, with 10 bases left in between. CDR1 is SGDLS, CDR2 YYNGEE, per germline. The CDR3 spans 14 residues. This CDR3 is CASSVGGVGEKLFF. The DNA of the CDR3 is TGTGCCAGCAGCGTAGGAGGAGTGGGTGAAAAACTGTTTTTT.

The chain couples TRBV20-1 to TRBJ2-7; weak D call: TRBD2 (5 bases). The CDR3 is 13 amino acids. The germline gives CDR1 DFQATT, CDR2 SNEGSKA (reference sequence). V was shortened by 3 bases and J by 4 bases, with 13 bases between the two germline ends. DNA for the CDR3: TGCAGTGCTAGTGAGGGTTTGGAGTACGAGCAGTACTTC. It codes for CSASEGLEYEQYF.

V gene TRBV15 combines with J gene TRBJ1-1, with TRBD1 as a possible D gene (5 bases). Germline V gene sequence: CDR1 LNHNV, CDR2 YYDKDF (reference sequence). The CDR3 extends over 15 amino acids. V was shortened by 0 bases and J by 5 bases, with 13 bases between the two germline ends. The CDR3 bases are TGTGCCACCAGCAGAGATCGGGGAGCAGGGACTGAAGCTTTCTTT. Protein sequence: CATSRDRGAGTEAFF.

V and J are TRBV3-1 (or the pseudogene TRBV3-2) and TRBJ2-5; 7 bases align to TRBD2. V dropped 2 bases and J dropped 4; count of bases not matched to a gene: 4. This CDR3 contains 14 residues. Germline V gives CDR1 LGHDT, CDR2 YNNKEL (reference sequence). The CDR3 reads CASSQPRGVETQYF. CDR3 nucleotide sequence: TGTGCCAGCAGCCAACCTCGGGGGGTAGAGACCCAGTACTTC.

The table lists this clone with a count of one. This chain uses TRBV6-5 with TRBJ1-2; tentative D call: TRBD1 (5 bases). CDR1 is MNHEY, CDR2 SVGAGI, per germline. The CDR3 is 13 residues long. Trimming took 6 bases from V and 5 from J, leaving 13 bases between them. Written as DNA, the CDR3 is TGTGCCAGCAGCCTCACAGGAATGTATGGCTACACCTTC. This translates into CASSLTGMYGYTF.

The chain carries TRBV5-1 and TRBJ2-7, with D perhaps TRBD1 (6 bases). The CDR3 has 14 amino acids. Germline V CDR1 and CDR2: SGHRS, YFSETQ. The ends were cut back, 0 bases at V and 3 bases at J, with 10 bases in the middle. Here the CDR3 DNA reads TGCGCCAGCAGCTTGGGGACAGATAACTACGAGCAGTACTTC. This gives the protein CASSLGTDNYEQYF. Drawing the rest from reference TRBV5-1 and TRBJ2-7, the complete variable domain is KAGVTQTPRYLIKTRGQQVTLSCSPISGHRSVSWYQQTPGQGLQFLFEYFSETQRNKGNFPGRFSGRQFSNSRSEMNVSTLELGDSALYLCASSLGTDNYEQYFGPGTRLTVT.

Ten or more counts support this clone. In nucleotides, the CDR3 is TGTGCCAGCAGCTTAGCGCAGTTCGGGCTTGGAGAAAAACTGTTTTTT. Translation gives CASSLAQFGLGEKLFF. The J gene is TRBJ1-4, the V gene TRBV7-9; D gene unclear. V was cut by 0 bases and J by 8 bases, with 16 bases left in between. The CDR3 covers 16 residues. CDR1 and CDR2 from the germline V gene are SEHNR and FQNEAQ (reference sequence).

This chain uses TRBV19 with TRBJ1-2, with TRBD1 identical over 9 bases. This CDR3 spans 13 amino acids. Losses at the gene ends were 5 bases for V and 8 bases for J; bases not matched to a gene: 6. CDR1 and CDR2 from the germline V gene are LNHDA and SQIVND (reference sequence). The CDR3 region is CASSQGTGRGYTF. CDR3 nucleotides: TGTGCCAGTAGTCAAGGGACAGGGAGAGGCTACACCTTC.

The V call is TRBV6-2 or TRBV6-3, the J call TRBJ2-1; no firm D call. This CDR3 comprises 11 residues. CDR1 is MNHEY and CDR2 is SVGEGT in the germline V gene. Trimming stripped 5 bases from V and 9 bases from J, with 8 bases between. CDR3 nucleotides: TGTGCCAGCAGTCGTGGTTTTGAGCAGTTCTTC. Residues: CASSRGFEQFF.

The chain uses TRBV18 and TRBJ2-1; the D is unclear. Trimming stripped 4 bases from V and 5 bases from J, with 6 bases between. The germline CDR1 and CDR2 sequences are KGHSH and LQKENI. This CDR3 has 12 amino acids. CDR3 in DNA: TGTGCCAGCTCACTTTCCGACAATGAGCAGTTCTTC. It yields the protein CASSLSDNEQFF.

This clone was seen more than once but under ten times. The chain joins TRBV7-9 to TRBJ2-3; no definite D call. V was pared by 5 bases and J by 4 bases, with 16 bases between. Germline V CDR1 and CDR2: SEHNR, FQNEAQ (reference sequence). This CDR3 has 15 amino acids. The CDR3 reads CASSGSPGVADTQYF. The CDR3 DNA reads as TGTGCCAGCAGCGGTAGCCCGGGTGTGGCAGATACGCAGTATTTT.

This sequence joins TRBV24-1 and TRBJ2-3; tentatively, D is TRBD1 (5 bases). Trimming took 5 bases from V and 2 from J, leaving 7 bases between them. Germline V gene data show CDR1 as KGHDR and CDR2 as SFDVKD. The CDR3 is 13 amino acids. This CDR3 is CATSATDTDTQYF. The DNA for the CDR3 is TGTGCCACCAGTGCGACAGACACAGATACGCAGTATTTT.

This clone was counted a single time. Its ends do not fully match the called genes, so a read error is possible. This chain links TRBV3-1 (or the pseudogene TRBV3-2) with TRBJ1-4; D remains ambiguous. This CDR3 contains 8 residues. Germline CDR1 reads LGHDT; CDR2 reads YNNKEL (reference sequence). CDR3 sequence: CASSQGVF. Written as DNA, the CDR3 is TGTGCCAGCAGCCAAGGAGTCTTT.

The chain uses TRBV6-2 or TRBV6-3 and TRBJ2-7, with a possible D match to TRBD1 (6 bases). There are 13 residues in the CDR3. The germline CDR1 and CDR2 sequences are MNHEY and SVGEGT. V shed 7 bases and J shed 6 bases, with 16 bases lying between them. The CDR3 coding sequence is TGTGCCAGCAACCCTCTCCGAGGGGGCGAGCAGTACTTC. Residues: CASNPLRGGEQYF.

This chain connects TRBV5-1 to TRBJ2-7; 12 positions agree with TRBD2. V gave up 4 bases and J gave up 2 bases; unmatched junction bases: 4. The germline V gene encodes CDR1 SGHRS and CDR2 YFSETQ. This CDR3 comprises 15 residues. The CDR3 spells CASSHTSGGTYEQYF. In nucleotides, the CDR3 is TGCGCCAGCAGCCATACTAGCGGGGGGACCTACGAGCAGTACTTC.

The chain is built from TRBV4-3 and TRBJ1-5; D ambiguous. Trimming pared 0 bases from V and 5 bases from J, leaving 5 bases between. Germline assignment: CDR1 LGHNA and CDR2 YSLEER. The CDR3 totals 13 residues. The DNA of the CDR3 is TGCGCCAGCAGCCAAGAATTGTATCAGCCCCAGCATTTT. Amino acids: CASSQELYQPQHF.

This sequence joins TRBV5-6 and TRBJ1-2, with 10 nucleotides matching TRBD1. This CDR3 has 16 amino acids. The germline CDR1 and CDR2 sequences are SGHDT and YYEEEE. With V trimmed by 2 bases and J by 4 bases, 8 bases remained unmatched. CDR3 sequence: CASSFSPGQGTYGYTF. The CDR3 DNA follows: TGTGCCAGCAGCTTTTCGCCGGGACAGGGGACCTATGGCTACACCTTC.

The chain uses TRBV7-8 and TRBJ1-2, with 8 bases fitting TRBD1. The CDR3 is made up of 15 amino acids. The V segment lost 5 bases and the J segment 8 bases; nucleotides outside the gene matches: 13. Germline V gene data show CDR1 as SGHVS and CDR2 as FQNEAQ. Here the CDR3 DNA reads TGTGCCAGCAGCCGGCGGCAGGGGGCGTCCTGGGGCTACACCTTC. This translates into CASSRRQGASWGYTF.